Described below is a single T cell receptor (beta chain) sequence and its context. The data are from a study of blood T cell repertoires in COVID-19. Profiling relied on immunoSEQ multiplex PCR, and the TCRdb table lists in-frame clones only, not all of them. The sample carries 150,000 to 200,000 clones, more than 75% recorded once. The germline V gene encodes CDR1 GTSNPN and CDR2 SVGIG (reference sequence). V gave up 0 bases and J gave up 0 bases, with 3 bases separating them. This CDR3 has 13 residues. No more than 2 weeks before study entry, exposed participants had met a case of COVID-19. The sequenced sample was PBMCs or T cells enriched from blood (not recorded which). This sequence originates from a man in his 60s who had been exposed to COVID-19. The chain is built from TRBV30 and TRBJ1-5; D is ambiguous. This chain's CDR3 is CAWSVLSNQPQHF. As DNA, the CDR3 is TGTGCCTGGAGTGTACTTAGCAATCAGCCCCAGCATTTT. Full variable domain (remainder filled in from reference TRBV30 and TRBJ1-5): SQTIHQWPATLVQPVGSPLSLECTVEGTSNPNLYWYRQAAGRGLQLLFYSVGIGQISSEVPQNLSASRPQDRQFILSSKKLLLSDSGFYLCAWSVLSNQPQHFGDGTRLSIL.